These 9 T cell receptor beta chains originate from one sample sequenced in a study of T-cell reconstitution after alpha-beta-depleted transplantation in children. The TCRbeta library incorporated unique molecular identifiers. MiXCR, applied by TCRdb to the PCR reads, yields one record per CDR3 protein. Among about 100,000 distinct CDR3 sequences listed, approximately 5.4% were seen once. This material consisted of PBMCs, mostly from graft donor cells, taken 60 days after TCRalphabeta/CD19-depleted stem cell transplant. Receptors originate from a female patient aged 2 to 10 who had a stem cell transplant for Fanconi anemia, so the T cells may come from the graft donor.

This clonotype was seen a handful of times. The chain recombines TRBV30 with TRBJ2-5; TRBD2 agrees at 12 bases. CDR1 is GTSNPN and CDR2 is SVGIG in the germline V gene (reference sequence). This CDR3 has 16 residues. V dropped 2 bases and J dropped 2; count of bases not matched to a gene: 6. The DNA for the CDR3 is TGTGCCTGGAGTCGACTAGCGGGGGCCTTACAAGAGACCCAGTACTTC. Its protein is CAWSRLAGALQETQYF.

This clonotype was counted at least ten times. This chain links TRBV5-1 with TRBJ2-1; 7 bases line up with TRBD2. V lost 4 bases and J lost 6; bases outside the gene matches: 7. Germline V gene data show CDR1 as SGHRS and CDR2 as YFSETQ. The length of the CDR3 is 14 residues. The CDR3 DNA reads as TGCGCCAGCAGCCGTAGCGGGTCTGGCAATGAGCAGTTCTTC. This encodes CASSRSGSGNEQFF.

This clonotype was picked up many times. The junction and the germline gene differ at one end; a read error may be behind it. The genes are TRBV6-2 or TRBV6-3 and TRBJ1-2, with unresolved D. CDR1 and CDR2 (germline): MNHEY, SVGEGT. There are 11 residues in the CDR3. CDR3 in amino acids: CASSSVPALAF. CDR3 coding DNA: TGTGCCAGCAGTTCGGTACCGGCTTTGGCCTTC.

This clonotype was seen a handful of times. The CDR3 sequence is CASSRDLSGANVLTF. The DNA for the CDR3 is TGTGCCAGCAGCCGGGACCTCTCTGGGGCCAACGTCCTGACTTTC. The V and J genes are TRBV7-2 and TRBJ2-6; D may match TRBD1 or TRBD2 (5 bases each). Deletions cut 5 bases from V and 0 bases from J, with 8 bases between. The CDR3 is made up of 15 amino acids. Per germline, CDR1 SGHTA and CDR2 FQGNSA.

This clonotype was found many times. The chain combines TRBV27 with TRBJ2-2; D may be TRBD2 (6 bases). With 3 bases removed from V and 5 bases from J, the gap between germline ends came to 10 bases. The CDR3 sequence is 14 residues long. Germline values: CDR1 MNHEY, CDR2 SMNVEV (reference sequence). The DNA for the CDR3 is TGTGCCAGCAGTTTGGGGAGGTTGACCGGGGAGCTGTTTTTT. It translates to CASSLGRLTGELFF.

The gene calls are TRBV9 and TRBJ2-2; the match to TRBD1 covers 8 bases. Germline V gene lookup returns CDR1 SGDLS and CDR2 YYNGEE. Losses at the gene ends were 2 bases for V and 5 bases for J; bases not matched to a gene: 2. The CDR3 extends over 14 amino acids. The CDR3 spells CASSVTGDTGELFF. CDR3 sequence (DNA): TGTGCCAGCAGCGTGACAGGGGATACCGGGGAGCTGTTTTTT.

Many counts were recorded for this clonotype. In DNA, the CDR3 is TGTGCCAGCACCCGTCCCTTCCCAGATACGCAGTATTTT. This translates into CASTRPFPDTQYF. The chain uses TRBV2 and TRBJ2-3, with D unclear. The length of the CDR3 is 13 residues. Germline-derived CDR1 and CDR2 are SNHLY and FYNNEI. Trimming removed 7 bases from V and 4 bases from J, with 12 bases in between.

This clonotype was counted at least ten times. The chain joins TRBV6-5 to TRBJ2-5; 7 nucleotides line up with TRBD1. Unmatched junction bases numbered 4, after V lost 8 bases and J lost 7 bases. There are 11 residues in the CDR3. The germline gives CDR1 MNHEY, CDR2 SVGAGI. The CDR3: CASRSGGTQYF. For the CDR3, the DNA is TGTGCCAGCCGGTCAGGGGGGACCCAGTACTTC.

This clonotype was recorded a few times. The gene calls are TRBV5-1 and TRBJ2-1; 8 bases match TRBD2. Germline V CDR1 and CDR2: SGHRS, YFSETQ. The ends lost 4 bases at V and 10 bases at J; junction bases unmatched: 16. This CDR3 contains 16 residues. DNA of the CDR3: TGCGCCAGCAGCCTGTTAGAAGGACTAGCTACAATCGAGCAGTTCTTC. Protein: CASSLLEGLATIEQFF.